This TCR beta chain was observed in a study of Graves' ophthalmopathy and Graves' hyperthyroidism. This clonotype was counted many times. From RNA, the CDR3 regions of TCR beta chains were amplified and sequenced. The authors performed first-round RT-PCR with HTBI primers and then a second-round multiplex PCR. From the multiplex PCR reads, TCRdb called clonotypes with MiXCR, one entry per CDR3 protein. The repertoire holds 680,000 or so distinct CDR3 sequences, with about a fifth as singletons. CDR1 and CDR2 (germline): MGHRA, YSYEKL. The CDR3 is 18 amino acids. V was trimmed by 1 base and J by 5 bases, leaving 18 bases between them.

Sequencing was done on a sample of peripheral blood. The receptor comes from a woman between 18 and 30 years old with stable Graves' hyperthyroidism. Some clones in this sample may be carry-over from other donors' samples. This chain joins TRBV4-1 and TRBJ1-6; a possible D gene is TRBD1 (5 bases). The CDR3 DNA is TGCGCCAGCAGCCAAGGAGGTACAGGTTTGGGACATAATTCACCCCTCCACTTT. Protein sequence: CASSQGGTGLGHNSPLHF.